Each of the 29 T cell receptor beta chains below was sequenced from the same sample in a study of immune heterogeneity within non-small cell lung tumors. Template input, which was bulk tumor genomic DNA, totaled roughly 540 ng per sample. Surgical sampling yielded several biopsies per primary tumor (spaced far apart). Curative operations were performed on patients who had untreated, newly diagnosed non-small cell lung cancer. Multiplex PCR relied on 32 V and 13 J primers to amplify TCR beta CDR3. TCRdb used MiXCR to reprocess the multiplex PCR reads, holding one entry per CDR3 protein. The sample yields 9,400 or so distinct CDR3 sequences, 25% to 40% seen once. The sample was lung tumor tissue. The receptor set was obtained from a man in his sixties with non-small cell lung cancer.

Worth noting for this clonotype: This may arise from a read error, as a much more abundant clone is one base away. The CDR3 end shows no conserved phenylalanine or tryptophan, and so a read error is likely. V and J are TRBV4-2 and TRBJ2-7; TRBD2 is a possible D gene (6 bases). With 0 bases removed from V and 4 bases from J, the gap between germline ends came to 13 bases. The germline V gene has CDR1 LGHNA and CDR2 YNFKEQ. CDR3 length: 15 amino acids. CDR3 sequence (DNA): TGTGCCAGCAGCCAAGATTCGACGGGAGAGTACGAGCAGTACCTC. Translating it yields CASSQDSTGEYEQYL.

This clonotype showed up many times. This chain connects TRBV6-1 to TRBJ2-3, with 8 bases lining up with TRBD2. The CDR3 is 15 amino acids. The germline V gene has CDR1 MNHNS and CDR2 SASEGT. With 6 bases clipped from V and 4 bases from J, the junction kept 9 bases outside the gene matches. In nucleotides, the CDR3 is TGTGCCAGCAGAACCAGCGGGAGATGGTCAGATACGCAGTATTTT. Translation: CASRTSGRWSDTQYF.

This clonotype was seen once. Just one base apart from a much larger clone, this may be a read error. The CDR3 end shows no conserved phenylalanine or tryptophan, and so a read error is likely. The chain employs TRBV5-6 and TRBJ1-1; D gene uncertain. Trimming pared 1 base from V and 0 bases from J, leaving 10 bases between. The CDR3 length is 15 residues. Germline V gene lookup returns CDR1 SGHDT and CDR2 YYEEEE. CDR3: CASSLSWALNTEAFC. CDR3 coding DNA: TGTGCCAGCAGCTTGTCGTGGGCCTTGAACACTGAAGCTTTCTGT.

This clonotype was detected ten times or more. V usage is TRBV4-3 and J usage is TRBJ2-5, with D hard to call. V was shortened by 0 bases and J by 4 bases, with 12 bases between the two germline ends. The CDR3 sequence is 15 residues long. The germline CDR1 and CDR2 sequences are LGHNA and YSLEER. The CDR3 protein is CASSQDLGRSETQYF. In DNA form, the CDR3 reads TGCGCCAGCAGCCAAGATCTTGGCAGGTCAGAGACCCAGTACTTC.

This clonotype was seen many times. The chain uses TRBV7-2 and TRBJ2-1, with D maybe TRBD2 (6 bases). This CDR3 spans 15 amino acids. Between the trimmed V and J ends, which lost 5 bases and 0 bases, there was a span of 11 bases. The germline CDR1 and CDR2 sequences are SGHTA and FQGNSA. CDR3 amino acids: CASSPIGSSYNEQFF. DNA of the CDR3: TGTGCCAGCAGCCCTATCGGGAGCTCCTACAATGAGCAGTTCTTC.

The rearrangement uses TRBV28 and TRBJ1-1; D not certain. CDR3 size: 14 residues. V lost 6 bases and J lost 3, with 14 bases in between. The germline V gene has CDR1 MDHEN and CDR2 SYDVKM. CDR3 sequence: CASRLPGRDTEAFF. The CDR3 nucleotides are TGTGCCAGCAGACTTCCGGGGAGGGACACTGAAGCTTTCTTT.

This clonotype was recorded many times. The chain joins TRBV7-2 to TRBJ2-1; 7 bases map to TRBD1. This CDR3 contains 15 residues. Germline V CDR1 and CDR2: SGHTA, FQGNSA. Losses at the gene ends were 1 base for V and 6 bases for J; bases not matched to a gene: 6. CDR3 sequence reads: CASSLVGGAGNEQFF. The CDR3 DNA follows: TGTGCCAGCAGCTTAGTAGGGGGCGCGGGCAATGAGCAGTTCTTC.

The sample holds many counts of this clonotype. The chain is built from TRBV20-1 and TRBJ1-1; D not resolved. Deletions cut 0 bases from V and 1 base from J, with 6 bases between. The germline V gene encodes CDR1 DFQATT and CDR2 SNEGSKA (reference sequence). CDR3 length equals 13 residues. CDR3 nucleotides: TGCAGTGCTAGAGATCCGGGGAACACTGAAGCTTTCTTT. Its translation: CSARDPGNTEAFF.

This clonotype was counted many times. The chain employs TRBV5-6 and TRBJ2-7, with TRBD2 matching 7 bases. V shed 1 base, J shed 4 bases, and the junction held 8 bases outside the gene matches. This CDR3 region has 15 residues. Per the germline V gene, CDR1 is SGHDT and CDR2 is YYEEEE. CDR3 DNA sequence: TGTGCCAGCAGCTTGTATGGCGGGAGAGTATACGAGCAGTACTTC. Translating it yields CASSLYGGRVYEQYF. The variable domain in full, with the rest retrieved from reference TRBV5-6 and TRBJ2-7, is DAGVTQSPTHLIKTRGQQVTLRCSPKSGHDTVSWYQQALGQGPQFIFQYYEEEERQRGNFPDRFSGHQFPNYSSELNVNALLLGDSALYLCASSLYGGRVYEQYFGPGTRLTVT.

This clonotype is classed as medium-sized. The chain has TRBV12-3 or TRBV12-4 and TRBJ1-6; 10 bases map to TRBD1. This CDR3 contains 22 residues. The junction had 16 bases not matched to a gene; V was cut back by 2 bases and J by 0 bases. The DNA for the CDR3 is TGTGCCAGCAGTTTAAGGGACAGGGGTTTTGGAAGGACGAGCTCCTATAATTCACCCCTCCACTTT. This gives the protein CASSLRDRGFGRTSSYNSPLHF.

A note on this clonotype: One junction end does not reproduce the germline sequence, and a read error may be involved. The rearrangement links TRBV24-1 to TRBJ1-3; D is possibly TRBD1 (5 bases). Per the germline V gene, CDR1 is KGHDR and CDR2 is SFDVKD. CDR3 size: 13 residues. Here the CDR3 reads CATGRRSGNTVYF. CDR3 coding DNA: TGTGCCACGGGACGACGCTCTGGAAACACCGTATATTTT.

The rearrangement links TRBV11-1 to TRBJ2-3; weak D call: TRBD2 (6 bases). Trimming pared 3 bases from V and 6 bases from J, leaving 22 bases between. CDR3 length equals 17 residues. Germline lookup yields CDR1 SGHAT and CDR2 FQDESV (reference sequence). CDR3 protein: CASSLLQGLRVRDTQYF. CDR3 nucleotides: TGTGCCAGCAGCTTGTTGCAGGGACTCCGGGTTCGGGATACGCAGTATTTT.

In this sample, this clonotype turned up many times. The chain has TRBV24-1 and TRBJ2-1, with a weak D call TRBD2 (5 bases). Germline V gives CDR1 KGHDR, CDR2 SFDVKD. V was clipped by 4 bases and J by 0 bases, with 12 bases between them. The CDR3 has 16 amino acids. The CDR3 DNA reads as TGTGCCACCAGTGAGCTGACTACCTTCTCCTACAATGAGCAGTTCTTC. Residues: CATSELTTFSYNEQFF.

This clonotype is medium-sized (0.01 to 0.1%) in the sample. The chain's CDR3 is CAWNAGDFGNTIYF. CDR3 in DNA: TGTGCCTGGAACGCGGGGGACTTTGGAAACACCATATATTTT. This chain links TRBV30 with TRBJ1-3; weak D call: TRBD1 (5 bases). Germline loops: CDR1 GTSNPN, CDR2 SVGIG (reference sequence). This CDR3 is 14 amino acids long. Trimming removed 4 bases from V and 3 bases from J, with 13 bases in between.

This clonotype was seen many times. The DNA of the CDR3 is TGTGCCAGCAGTCCCCGGGACACATACAATGAGCAGTTCTTC. This translates into CASSPRDTYNEQFF. V and J are TRBV6-1 and TRBJ2-1, with D perhaps TRBD1 (6 bases). Germline V gives CDR1 MNHNS, CDR2 SASEGT. The CDR3 extends over 14 amino acids. The germline V and J ends were trimmed by 5 bases and 4 bases, with 12 bases remaining between them.

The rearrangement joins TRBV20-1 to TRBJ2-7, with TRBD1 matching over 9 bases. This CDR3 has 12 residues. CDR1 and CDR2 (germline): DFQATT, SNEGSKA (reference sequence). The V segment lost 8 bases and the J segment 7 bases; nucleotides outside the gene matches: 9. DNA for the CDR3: TGCAGTCAAACAGGGGGCTGGGGAGAGCAGTACTTC. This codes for CSQTGGWGEQYF.

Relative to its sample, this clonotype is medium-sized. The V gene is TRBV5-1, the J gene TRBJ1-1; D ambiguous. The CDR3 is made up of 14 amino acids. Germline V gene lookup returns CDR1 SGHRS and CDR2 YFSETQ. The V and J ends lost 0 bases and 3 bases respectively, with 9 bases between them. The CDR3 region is CASSLVGKDTEAFF. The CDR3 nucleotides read TGCGCCAGCAGCTTGGTTGGCAAAGACACTGAAGCTTTCTTT. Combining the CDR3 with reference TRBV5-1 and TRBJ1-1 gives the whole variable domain KAGVTQTPRYLIKTRGQQVTLSCSPISGHRSVSWYQQTPGQGLQFLFEYFSETQRNKGNFPGRFSGRQFSNSRSEMNVSTLELGDSALYLCASSLVGKDTEAFFGQGTRLTVV.

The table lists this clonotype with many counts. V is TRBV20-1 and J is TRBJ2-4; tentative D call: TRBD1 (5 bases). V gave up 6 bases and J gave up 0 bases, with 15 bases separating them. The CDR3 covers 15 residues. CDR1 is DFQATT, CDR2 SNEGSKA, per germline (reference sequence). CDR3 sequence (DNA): TGCAGTGCGCAAACAGGTCCCGGAGCCAAAAACATTCAGTACTTC. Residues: CSAQTGPGAKNIQYF.

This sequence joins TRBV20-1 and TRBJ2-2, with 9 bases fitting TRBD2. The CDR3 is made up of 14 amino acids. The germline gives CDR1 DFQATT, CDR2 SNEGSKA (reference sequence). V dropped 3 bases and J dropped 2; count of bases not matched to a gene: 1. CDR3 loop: CSARTSGNTGELFF. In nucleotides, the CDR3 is TGCAGTGCTAGGACTAGCGGTAACACCGGGGAGCTGTTTTTT.

CDR3 in DNA: TGTGCCAGCAGCCCGGACAAGAACTATGGCTACACCTTC. It is translated as CASSPDKNYGYTF. The rearrangement links TRBV28 to TRBJ1-2; possibly TRBD1 for D (5 bases). The germline V and J ends were trimmed by 6 bases and 2 bases, with 10 bases remaining between them. The CDR3 is 13 residues long. CDR1 is MDHEN, CDR2 SYDVKM, per germline.

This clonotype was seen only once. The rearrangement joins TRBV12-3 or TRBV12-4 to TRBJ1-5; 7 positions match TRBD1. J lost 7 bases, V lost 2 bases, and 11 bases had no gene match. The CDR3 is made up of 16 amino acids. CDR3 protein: CASSLTYRGGKQPQHF. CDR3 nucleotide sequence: TGTGCCAGCAGTTTAACCTACAGGGGAGGGAAGCAGCCCCAGCATTTT.

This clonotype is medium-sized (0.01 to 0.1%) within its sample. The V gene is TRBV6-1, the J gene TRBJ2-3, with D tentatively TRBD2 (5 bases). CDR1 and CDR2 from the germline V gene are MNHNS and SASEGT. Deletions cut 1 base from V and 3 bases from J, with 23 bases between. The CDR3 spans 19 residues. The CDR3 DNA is TGTGCCAGCAGTGAAGTCCCGTTTTATTTTAGCGACAATACAGATACGCAGTATTTT. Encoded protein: CASSEVPFYFSDNTDTQYF.

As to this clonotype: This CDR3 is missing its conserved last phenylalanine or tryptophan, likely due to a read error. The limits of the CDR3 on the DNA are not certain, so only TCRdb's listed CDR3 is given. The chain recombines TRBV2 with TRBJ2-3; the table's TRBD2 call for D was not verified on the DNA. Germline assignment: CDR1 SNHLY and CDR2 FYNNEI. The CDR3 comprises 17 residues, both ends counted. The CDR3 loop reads CASSEQGGRFYEQYFGP.

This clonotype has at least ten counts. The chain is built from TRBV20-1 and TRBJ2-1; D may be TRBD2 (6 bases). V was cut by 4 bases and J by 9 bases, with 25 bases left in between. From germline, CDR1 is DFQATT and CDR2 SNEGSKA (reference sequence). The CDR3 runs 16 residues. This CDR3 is CSATGTARRNGGEQFF. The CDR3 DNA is TGCAGTGCTACCGGCACTGCTAGACGCAACGGGGGTGAGCAGTTCTTC.

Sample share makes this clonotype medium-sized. This CDR3 is CASSMSGLGELFF. The CDR3, as DNA: TGTGCCAGTAGTATGTCAGGGCTCGGGGAGCTGTTTTTT. V usage is TRBV19 and J usage is TRBJ2-2, with D possibly matching TRBD1 (5 bases). Trimming cost V 3 bases and J 7 bases, with 9 bases left between them. Per germline, CDR1 LNHDA and CDR2 SQIVND (reference sequence). CDR3 length: 13 residues.

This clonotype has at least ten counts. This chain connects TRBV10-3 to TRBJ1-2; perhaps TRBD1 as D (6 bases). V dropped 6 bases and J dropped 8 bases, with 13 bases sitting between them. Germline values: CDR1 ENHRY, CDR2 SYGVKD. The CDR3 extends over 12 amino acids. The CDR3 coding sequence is TGTGCCATCAGACCGGACAGAAGGGGCTACACCTTC. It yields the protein CAIRPDRRGYTF.

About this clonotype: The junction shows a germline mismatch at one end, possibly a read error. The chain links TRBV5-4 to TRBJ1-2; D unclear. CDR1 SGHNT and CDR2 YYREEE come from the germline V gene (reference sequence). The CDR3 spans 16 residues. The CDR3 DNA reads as TGTGCCAGCGGCTTGGCAACACCCGGAAGAGACTATGGCTACACCTTC. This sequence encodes CASGLATPGRDYGYTF.

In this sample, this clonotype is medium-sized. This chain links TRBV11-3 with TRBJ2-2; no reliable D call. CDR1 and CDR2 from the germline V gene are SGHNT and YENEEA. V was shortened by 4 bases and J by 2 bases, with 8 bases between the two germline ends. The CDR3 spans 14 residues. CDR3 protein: CASSSSTNTGELFF. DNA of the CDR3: TGTGCCAGCAGCTCGTCCACAAACACCGGGGAGCTGTTTTTT.

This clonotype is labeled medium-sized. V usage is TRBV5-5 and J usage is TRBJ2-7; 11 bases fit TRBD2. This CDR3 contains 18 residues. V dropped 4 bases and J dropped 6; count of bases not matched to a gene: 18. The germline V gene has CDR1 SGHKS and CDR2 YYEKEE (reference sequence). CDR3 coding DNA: TGTGCCAGCAGCCCTGGGCTAGCGGGAGGCATAAGCGGGATCGAGCAGTACTTC. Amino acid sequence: CASSPGLAGGISGIEQYF.